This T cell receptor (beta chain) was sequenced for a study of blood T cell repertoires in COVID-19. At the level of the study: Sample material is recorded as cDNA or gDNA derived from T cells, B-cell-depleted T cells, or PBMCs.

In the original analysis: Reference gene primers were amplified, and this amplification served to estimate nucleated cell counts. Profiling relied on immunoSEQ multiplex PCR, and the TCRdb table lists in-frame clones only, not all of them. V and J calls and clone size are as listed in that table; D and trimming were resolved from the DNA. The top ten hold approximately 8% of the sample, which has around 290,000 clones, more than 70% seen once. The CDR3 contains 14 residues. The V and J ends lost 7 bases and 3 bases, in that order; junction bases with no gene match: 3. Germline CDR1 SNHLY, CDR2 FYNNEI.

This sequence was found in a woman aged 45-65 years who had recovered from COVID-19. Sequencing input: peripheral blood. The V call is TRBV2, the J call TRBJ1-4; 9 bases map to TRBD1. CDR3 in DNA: TGTGCCAGCAAACAGGGGGCGTCTAATGAAAAACTGTTTTTT. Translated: CASKQGASNEKLFF.